The clone carrying this T cell receptor (beta chain) was counted at least ten times. Its antigen is unknown. This sample was included in a study of neurological immune-mediated disorders. From the 5' RACE reads, TCRdb called clonotypes with MiXCR, one entry per CDR3 protein. The profile shows 40,000 to 50,000 distinct CDR3 sequences, roughly 2.5% of them singletons. Study results and limitations: The absence of shared CDR3 amino acid sequences among expanded clones across subjects suggests private repertoires in all groups.

Germline V CDR1 and CDR2: WSHSY, SAAADI. There are 14 residues in the CDR3. The V segment lost 5 bases and the J segment 2 bases; nucleotides outside the gene matches: 3. The sample comprised PBMCs. The receptor was isolated from a man aged 30 to 45 with multiple sclerosis. The rearrangement joins TRBV10-2 to TRBJ1-5; 7 nucleotides align to TRBD1. In nucleotides, the CDR3 is TGCGCCAGCAGTCCCACAGGGGGCAATCAGCCCCAGCATTTT. It yields the protein CASSPTGGNQPQHF.